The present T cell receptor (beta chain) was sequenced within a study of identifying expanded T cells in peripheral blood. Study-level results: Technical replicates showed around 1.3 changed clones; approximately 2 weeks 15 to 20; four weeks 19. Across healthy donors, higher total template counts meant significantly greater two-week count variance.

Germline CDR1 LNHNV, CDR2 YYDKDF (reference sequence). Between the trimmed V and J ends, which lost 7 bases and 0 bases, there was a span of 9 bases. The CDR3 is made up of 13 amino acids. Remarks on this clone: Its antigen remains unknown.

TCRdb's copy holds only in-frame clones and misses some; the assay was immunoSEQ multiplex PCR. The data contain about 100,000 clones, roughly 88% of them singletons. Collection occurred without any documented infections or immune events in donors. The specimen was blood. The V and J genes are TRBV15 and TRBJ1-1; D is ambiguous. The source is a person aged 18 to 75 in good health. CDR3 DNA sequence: TGTGCCACCAAAGTCGCGATGAACACTGAAGCTTTCTTT. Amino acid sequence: CATKVAMNTEAFF.